A single sample is the source of the 27 T cell receptor beta chains below, sequenced in a study of blood T cell repertoires in COVID-19. Repertoires were generated with immunoSEQ multiplex PCR, while TCRdb's copy carries only in-frame clones and drops some. Of around 77,000 clones in the sample, 83% were seen once. Sample: peripheral blood. The receptors here all came from a man aged 30 to 39 with COVID-19, enrolled during active disease.

This chain uses TRBV28 with TRBJ1-5; D not certain. V was cut by 10 bases and J by 2 bases, with 21 bases left in between. Germline lookup yields CDR1 MDHEN and CDR2 SYDVKM. The CDR3 consists of 16 residues. CDR3 nucleotide sequence: TGTGCCACCAGACGCGAAAAGGCAGAGGGCAATCAGCCCCAGCATTTT. Its translation: CATRREKAEGNQPQHF.

V and J are TRBV28 and TRBJ1-3, with 9 positions matching TRBD1. The V and J ends lost 6 bases and 8 bases, in that order; junction bases with no gene match: 8. The CDR3 consists of 14 residues. Per germline, CDR1 MDHEN and CDR2 SYDVKM. CDR3 DNA: TGTGCCAGCAGGGACAGGGGAGGAAAGGACACCATATATTTT. Translating it yields CASRDRGGKDTIYF.

The chain recombines TRBV4-2 with TRBJ2-3; D is perhaps TRBD2 (6 bases). V was shortened by 1 base and J by 8 bases, with 34 bases between the two germline ends. The CDR3 has 21 amino acids. Germline V gene data show CDR1 as LGHNA and CDR2 as YNFKEQ. The CDR3, as DNA: TGTGCCAGCAGCCAAGTACACCCCCCTGGTCTCGGAGGGTCCACATCCAGTACGCAGTATTTT. Its protein product is CASSQVHPPGLGGSTSSTQYF.

This chain connects TRBV5-4 to TRBJ2-2; tentatively, D is TRBD2 (5 bases). The CDR3 spans 13 residues. CDR1 and CDR2 from the germline V gene are SGHNT and YYREEE (reference sequence). V was clipped by 4 bases and J by 4 bases, with 8 bases between them. CDR3 region: CASSEDFTGELFF. CDR3 DNA: TGTGCCAGCAGCGAGGACTTCACCGGGGAGCTGTTTTTT.

J is TRBJ2-1 and V is TRBV29-1; 7 bases are shared with TRBD2. There are 14 residues in the CDR3. The germline gives CDR1 SQVTM, CDR2 ANQGSEA. V lost 7 bases to trimming and J lost 3 bases; unmatched junction nucleotides: 9. The chain's CDR3 is CSAARAGFYNEQFF. The CDR3 coding sequence is TGCAGCGCCGCCCGAGCGGGGTTCTACAATGAGCAGTTCTTC.

The chain links TRBV10-2 to TRBJ2-7; 8 bases match TRBD1. Germline CDR1 reads WSHSY; CDR2 reads SAAADI. CDR3 size: 12 residues. The ends lost 8 bases at V and 5 bases at J; junction bases unmatched: 5. CDR3: CASSDRGHEQYF. As DNA, the CDR3 is TGCGCCAGCTCCGACAGGGGCCACGAGCAGTACTTC.

V and J are TRBV9 and TRBJ1-1, with 8 bases identical to TRBD1. In germline, CDR1 is SGDLS, CDR2 YYNGEE. The CDR3 has 15 amino acids. V was pared by 3 bases and J by 6 bases, with 10 bases of the junction left unmatched. CDR3 nucleotides: TGTGCCAGCAGCGCCGACAGGGGAAGAGGTGCTGAAGCTTTCTTT. This translates into CASSADRGRGAEAFF. The whole variable domain, filled in from reference TRBV9 and TRBJ1-1, reads DSGVTQTPKHLITATGQRVTLRCSPRSGDLSVYWYQQSLDQGLQFLIQYYNGEERAKGNILERFSAQQFPDLHSELNLSSLELGDSALYFCASSADRGRGAEAFFGQGTRLTVV.

This chain joins TRBV27 and TRBJ2-7; no reliable D call. The CDR3 loop spans 9 amino acids. The germline V gene encodes CDR1 MNHEY and CDR2 SMNVEV (reference sequence). Trimming took 11 bases from V and 5 from J, leaving 7 bases between them. CDR3 DNA sequence: TGTGCCCGCCCTAACGAGCAGTACTTC. This gives the protein CARPNEQYF.

The V gene is TRBV18, the J gene TRBJ1-1; D ambiguous. The CDR3 is 15 amino acids. Per the germline V gene, CDR1 is KGHSH and CDR2 is LQKENI. With 3 bases removed from V and 1 base from J, the gap between germline ends came to 12 bases. The CDR3 DNA sequence: TGTGCCAGCTCACCTCCGGGTAAGCCGAACACTGAAGCTTTCTTT. Translation gives CASSPPGKPNTEAFF.

V gene TRBV29-1 combines with J gene TRBJ2-6; TRBD2 agrees at 9 bases. Germline V CDR1 and CDR2: SQVTM, ANQGSEA. J gave up 0 bases and V 6 bases, and 6 bases lay outside the gene matches. The CDR3 is 16 amino acids. The CDR3 DNA reads as TGCAGCGTACGACTAGCGGCTTACTCTGGGGCCAACGTCCTGACTTTC. It specifies CSVRLAAYSGANVLTF.

CDR3 in DNA: TGTGCCAGCAGCATCCCGACGGGGAACACTGAAGCTTTCTTT. Its translation: CASSIPTGNTEAFF. This chain links TRBV7-3 with TRBJ1-1; D unresolved. The CDR3 is 14 amino acids. V was cut by 5 bases and J by 1 base, with 11 bases left in between. Germline values: CDR1 SGHTA, CDR2 FQGTGA.

This chain links TRBV10-3 with TRBJ1-5; D possibly corresponds to TRBD1 (5 bases). The CDR3 runs 13 residues. Germline V gene sequence: CDR1 ENHRY, CDR2 SYGVKD. The V and J ends lost 10 bases and 0 bases respectively, with 10 bases between them. The CDR3 DNA reads TGTGCCACCGGGGGGGATAGCAATCAGCCCCAGCATTTT. It translates to CATGGDSNQPQHF.

The V call is TRBV10-3, the J call TRBJ1-3, with D unresolved. This CDR3 is built from 16 residues. Germline V lookup: CDR1 ENHRY, CDR2 SYGVKD. Between the trimmed V and J ends, which lost 10 bases and 0 bases, there was a span of 19 bases. CDR3 amino acids: CATFEPGSSSGNTIYF. Written as DNA, the CDR3 is TGTGCCACCTTCGAACCGGGGTCGAGCTCTGGAAACACCATATATTTT.

This clone was counted a few times. The J gene is TRBJ1-1, the V gene TRBV28; weak D call: TRBD1 (6 bases). Trimming left V 3 bases short and J 0 bases short, with 8 bases between. Per germline, CDR1 MDHEN and CDR2 SYDVKM. The CDR3 covers 14 residues. The DNA of the CDR3 is TGTGCCAGCAGTTTGGGGGGGCTGAACACTGAAGCTTTCTTT. It encodes CASSLGGLNTEAFF.

The rearrangement links TRBV25-1 to TRBJ1-4; no reliable D call. V lost 3 bases to trimming and J lost 6 bases, with 14 bases between them. The germline gives CDR1 MGHDK, CDR2 SYGVNS. The CDR3 covers 15 residues. The CDR3 DNA is TGTGCCAGCAGTGATCCGCGGGGAAGGGATGAAAAACTGTTTTTT. Translation gives CASSDPRGRDEKLFF.

V gene TRBV21-1 combines with J gene TRBJ2-3; the table calls TRBD2, which could not be checked here. TRBV21-1 is designated a pseudogene. CDR3 length: 14 residues. CDR3 DNA: TGTGCCATTAACAGCGCGGGAGCGGGAGATACGCAGTATTTT. Translating it yields CAINSAGAGDTQYF.

V gene TRBV9 combines with J gene TRBJ1-3; 11 bases are shared with TRBD1. V shed 2 bases, J shed 3 bases, and the junction held 7 bases outside the gene matches. This CDR3 spans 17 amino acids. Per germline, CDR1 SGDLS and CDR2 YYNGEE. The CDR3 spells CASSVKDRGRGGNTIYF. The DNA for the CDR3 is TGTGCCAGCAGCGTTAAGGACAGGGGGCGAGGTGGAAACACCATATATTTT.

This chain joins TRBV28 and TRBJ2-5; D perhaps matches TRBD2 (5 bases). Germline assignment: CDR1 MDHEN and CDR2 SYDVKM. The V end was cut by 6 bases, the J end by 8 bases, with 22 bases between. The CDR3 runs 15 residues. As DNA, the CDR3 is TGTGCCAGCAGCTCCCCGACTCCGCACCGGGGAACCCAGTACTTC. Amino acids: CASSSPTPHRGTQYF.

V usage is TRBV10-1 and J usage is TRBJ2-1; 10 nucleotides match TRBD2. In germline, CDR1 is WNHNN, CDR2 SYGVQD (reference sequence). The CDR3 runs to 15 residues. Germline trimming cut 6 bases from V and 7 bases from J; bases unmatched to any gene: 9. CDR3 residues: CASSQLAGNDNEQFF. The CDR3 nucleotides read TGCGCCAGCAGCCAACTAGCGGGAAACGATAATGAGCAGTTCTTC.

This clone was observed a few times. The rearrangement uses TRBV2 and TRBJ1-2, with D unclear. CDR1 SNHLY and CDR2 FYNNEI come from the germline V gene. This CDR3 spans 14 amino acids. V was pared by 1 base and J by 7 bases, with 13 bases between. CDR3 protein: CASSEELRTAGYTF. CDR3 DNA: TGTGCCAGCAGTGAAGAGCTCCGAACAGCTGGCTACACCTTC.

The chain recombines TRBV21-1 with TRBJ2-7; TRBD1 was called by the table and not checked on the DNA. TRBV21-1 is given as a pseudogene. CDR3 length: 15 amino acids. The CDR3 protein is CASSKDRALPYEQYF. The CDR3, as DNA: TGTGCCAGCAGCAAAGACAGGGCCCTCCCCTACGAGCAGTACTTC.

This clone is a singleton in its sample. The rearrangement uses TRBV2 and TRBJ2-1; D gene unclear. The CDR3 length is 15 residues. V was pared by 2 bases and J by 0 bases, with 8 bases between. In germline, CDR1 is SNHLY, CDR2 FYNNEI. The CDR3 nucleotides read TGTGCCAGCAGTGAAAAAGTCTACTCCTACAATGAGCAGTTCTTC. Its translation: CASSEKVYSYNEQFF.

The chain uses TRBV5-8 and TRBJ1-2; no definite D call. Trimming stripped 2 bases from V and 5 bases from J, with 7 bases between. Germline V lookup: CDR1 SGHTS, CDR2 YDEGEE. This CDR3 is 12 amino acids long. The CDR3 coding sequence is TGTGCCAGCAGCTTCTCCGGTTATGGCTACACCTTC. Residues: CASSFSGYGYTF.

This clone showed up just once. The V call is TRBV7-2, the J call TRBJ2-2; TRBD1 is a possible D gene (6 bases). This CDR3 spans 14 amino acids. The germline CDR1 and CDR2 sequences are SGHTA and FQGNSA. V was cut by 3 bases and J by 5 bases, with 10 bases left in between. The CDR3 loop is CASSFRGRTGELFF. In DNA, the CDR3 is TGTGCCAGCAGCTTCAGGGGCCGGACCGGGGAGCTGTTTTTT.

This chain connects TRBV24-1 to TRBJ1-1, with D possibly TRBD1 on 5 matching bases. The length of the CDR3 is 11 residues. The V end lost 7 bases, the J end lost 4 bases, and 6 bases lay between the germline ends. In germline, CDR1 is KGHDR, CDR2 SFDVKD. Here the CDR3 reads CATRGGTEAFF. The CDR3 nucleotides are TGTGCCACCAGGGGGGGCACTGAAGCTTTCTTT.

There are many counts of this clone. V is TRBV29-1 and J is TRBJ1-1; D unresolved. Germline assignment: CDR1 SQVTM and CDR2 ANQGSEA. The CDR3 consists of 15 residues. The V gene lost 0 bases and the J gene lost 0 bases, with 11 bases spanning the gap. CDR3 coding DNA: TGCAGCGTTGAAGATCCTGCAAGCATGAACACTGAAGCTTTCTTT. Translated: CSVEDPASMNTEAFF.

The chain links TRBV7-9 to TRBJ1-4; D is unclear. Trimming cost V 5 bases and J 4 bases, with 5 bases left between them. The CDR3 length is 12 residues. Germline V gene sequence: CDR1 SEHNR, CDR2 FQNEAQ (reference sequence). CDR3 DNA sequence: TGTGCCAGCAGCCCAGATAATGAAAAACTGTTTTTT. Translation: CASSPDNEKLFF.